Below are 30 T cell receptor beta chains sequenced from a single sample in a study of shared T cell receptors in the human thymus. Sequencing used immunoSEQ multiplex PCR; TCRdb keeps in-frame clones, though not all of them. This sample has just under 550,000 clones, with about 84% found just once. These data were also reused for a study on human thymus T cells.

The sequenced material came from thymocytes. These receptors were collected from a boy in the first two years of life with a congenital heart defect.

The rearrangement links TRBV27 to TRBJ1-5, with TRBD1 identical over 7 bases. The CDR3 consists of 14 residues. J lost 0 bases, V lost 6 bases, and 2 bases had no gene match. Per germline, CDR1 MNHEY and CDR2 SMNVEV (reference sequence). This CDR3 is CASSSGGSNQPQHF. The CDR3 DNA sequence: TGTGCCAGCAGCTCAGGGGGTAGCAATCAGCCCCAGCATTTT.

This chain connects TRBV6-5 to TRBJ2-7; 10 positions agree with TRBD2. V dropped 2 bases and J dropped 6; count of bases not matched to a gene: 10. The CDR3 has 16 residues. Germline V gene lookup returns CDR1 MNHEY and CDR2 SVGAGI. The CDR3 sequence: CASSYLRSGRALEQYF. The CDR3 coding sequence is TGTGCCAGCAGTTACCTAAGGAGCGGGAGGGCCCTCGAGCAGTACTTC.

The rearrangement links TRBV12-2 to TRBJ2-1; TRBD1 was called by the table and not checked on the DNA. TRBV12-2 has pseudogene status. The CDR3 length is 14 residues. This CDR3 reads CASRPPGGDNEQFF. CDR3 bases: TGTGCAAGTCGCCCCCCAGGGGGTGACAATGAGCAGTTCTTC.

This clone has a handful of counts. This chain joins TRBV19 and TRBJ2-2; D not resolved. V was cut by 7 bases and J by 0 bases, with 12 bases left in between. Germline V gene lookup returns CDR1 LNHDA and CDR2 SQIVND (reference sequence). This CDR3 region has 15 residues. CDR3 sequence reads: CASKRPEANTGELFF. The CDR3, as DNA: TGTGCCAGTAAGAGGCCGGAAGCGAACACCGGGGAGCTGTTTTTT.

The gene calls are TRBV14 and TRBJ2-7, with D possibly matching TRBD2 (6 bases). Trimming cost V 4 bases and J 4 bases, with 14 bases left between them. Per germline, CDR1 SGHDN and CDR2 FVKESK. This CDR3 comprises 14 residues. CDR3 bases: TGTGCCAGCAGCCGGCAGACTAGGCCTTACGAGCAGTACTTC. It is translated as CASSRQTRPYEQYF.

The V call is TRBV6-1, the J call TRBJ2-5; a weak D match, TRBD2 (6 bases). Trimming took 3 bases from V and 5 from J, leaving 22 bases between them. The CDR3 has 17 residues. Germline CDR1 and CDR2: MNHNS and SASEGT. CDR3 protein: CASSDQDEKEGRETQYF. In nucleotides, the CDR3 is TGTGCCAGCAGTGACCAGGACGAAAAGGAAGGGAGGGAGACCCAGTACTTC.

V is TRBV5-6 and J is TRBJ1-2, with TRBD1 matching 7 bases. Germline V gene lookup returns CDR1 SGHDT and CDR2 YYEEEE. The CDR3 is 12 residues long. V shed 4 bases, J shed 13 bases, and the junction held 10 bases outside the gene matches. CDR3 in amino acids: CASSHRDRASTF. In DNA form, the CDR3 reads TGTGCCAGCAGCCACCGGGACAGAGCTTCCACCTTC. Full variable domain (outside the CDR3, taken from reference TRBV5-6 and TRBJ1-2): DAGVTQSPTHLIKTRGQQVTLRCSPKSGHDTVSWYQQALGQGPQFIFQYYEEEERQRGNFPDRFSGHQFPNYSSELNVNALLLGDSALYLCASSHRDRASTFGSGTRLTVV.

The chain is built from TRBV28 and TRBJ2-7; TRBD1 matches 8 bases. The V gene end was trimmed by 2 bases and the J gene end by 5 bases; junction bases not matched to a gene: 8. This CDR3 is 15 amino acids long. CDR1 and CDR2 from the germline V gene are MDHEN and SYDVKM. The CDR3 region has the DNA TGTGCCAGCAGTTTACCCGACAGGGGTCCCGACGAGCAGTACTTC. Its translation is CASSLPDRGPDEQYF. Variable domain in full (rest from reference TRBV28 and TRBJ2-7): DVKVTQSSRYLVKRTGEKVFLECVQDMDHENMFWYRQDPGLGLRLIYFSYDVKMKEKGDIPEGYSVSREKKERFSLILESASTNQTSMYLCASSLPDRGPDEQYFGPGTRLTVT.

The J gene is TRBJ2-7, the V gene TRBV7-9; TRBD1 aligns across 9 bases. V was clipped by 1 base and J by 11 bases; unmatched bases: 9. The CDR3 covers 14 residues. Germline CDR1 and CDR2: SEHNR and FQNEAQ (reference sequence). CDR3 nucleotide sequence: TGTGCCAGCAGCTTAGGACGGGACAGGGCCGGGGAGTACTTC. Protein product: CASSLGRDRAGEYF.

The V and J genes are TRBV29-1 and TRBJ1-1; D may be TRBD1 (5 bases). CDR3 length equals 14 residues. Trimming left V 4 bases short and J 0 bases short, with 12 bases between. The V gene's germline CDR1 is SQVTM and CDR2 ANQGSEA. The CDR3 reads CSVGFGGVNTEAFF. In DNA form, the CDR3 reads TGCAGCGTTGGTTTCGGGGGGGTGAACACTGAAGCTTTCTTT.

The V gene is TRBV18, the J gene TRBJ1-2; tentative D call: TRBD1 (5 bases). This CDR3 has 17 residues. Germline V lookup: CDR1 KGHSH, CDR2 LQKENI. V was pared by 2 bases and J by 3 bases, with 19 bases between. CDR3 amino acids: CASSPGSREGEDYGYTF. DNA for the CDR3: TGTGCCAGCTCACCAGGATCCAGGGAGGGTGAGGACTATGGCTACACCTTC.

This chain joins TRBV29-1 and TRBJ1-1; D perhaps matches TRBD1 (6 bases). CDR1 is SQVTM, CDR2 ANQGSEA, per germline. This CDR3 is 14 amino acids long. V was trimmed by 7 bases and J by 0 bases, leaving 15 bases between them. CDR3 sequence: CSAICGDMNTEAFF. As DNA, the CDR3 is TGCAGCGCTATTTGTGGGGACATGAACACTGAAGCTTTCTTT.

The chain combines TRBV28 with TRBJ1-3; D uncertain. The CDR3 totals 17 residues. The V gene lost 2 bases and the J gene lost 0 bases, with 14 bases spanning the gap. Germline values: CDR1 MDHEN, CDR2 SYDVKM. The CDR3 nucleotides read TGTGCCAGCAGTTTAGAAGTGCTCCTCAGCTCTGGAAACACCATATATTTT. It codes for CASSLEVLLSSGNTIYF.

The CDR3 region has the DNA TGCAGCGCTAATCACGGGGATCAAGAGACCCAGTACTTC. Translation gives CSANHGDQETQYF. The chain has TRBV29-1 and TRBJ2-5, with D tentatively TRBD2 (5 bases). Trimming removed 7 bases at V and 2 bases at J, with 14 bases between. This CDR3 region has 13 residues. The germline V gene has CDR1 SQVTM and CDR2 ANQGSEA.

J is TRBJ1-3 and V is TRBV28; TRBD1 is a possible D gene (5 bases). The CDR3 sequence is 14 residues long. The ends were cut back, 6 bases at V and 4 bases at J, with 13 bases in the middle. The germline gives CDR1 MDHEN, CDR2 SYDVKM. The CDR3: CASRGGMGGNTIYF. The CDR3 DNA reads as TGTGCCAGCAGGGGGGGAATGGGCGGAAACACCATATATTTT.

The gene calls are TRBV6-1 and TRBJ2-3; 7 bases are shared with TRBD1. The CDR3 spans 13 residues. Per germline, CDR1 MNHNS and CDR2 SASEGT. With 11 bases clipped from V and 0 bases from J, the junction kept 5 bases outside the gene matches. The CDR3 DNA reads as TGTGCCGGGGGACAGAGTAGCACAGATACGCAGTATTTT. It is translated as CAGGQSSTDTQYF.

V gene TRBV10-1 combines with J gene TRBJ2-1; 13 bases line up with TRBD2. V trimming: 4 bases; J trimming: 8 bases; junction bases outside the gene matches: 5. Germline V CDR1 and CDR2: WNHNN, SYGVQD (reference sequence). This CDR3 comprises 15 residues. The chain's CDR3 is CASSVGLAGRDEQFF. The CDR3 nucleotides are TGCGCCAGCAGTGTGGGACTAGCGGGAAGGGATGAGCAGTTCTTC.

The V and J genes are TRBV11-3 and TRBJ1-1; 7 bases are shared with TRBD1. V lost 6 bases to trimming and J lost 13 bases; unmatched junction nucleotides: 11. Germline loops: CDR1 SGHNT, CDR2 YENEEA. The CDR3 totals 12 residues. The CDR3 spells CASRSARGHGFF. CDR3 sequence (DNA): TGTGCCAGCAGATCAGCAAGGGGGCATGGTTTCTTT.

The chain is built from TRBV7-9 and TRBJ2-7; 10 bases match TRBD1. Unmatched junction bases numbered 4, after V lost 5 bases and J lost 0 bases. Per the germline V gene, CDR1 is SEHNR and CDR2 is FQNEAQ (reference sequence). CDR3 length: 15 amino acids. The CDR3: CASSPRDRGSYEQYF. CDR3 DNA: TGTGCCAGCAGCCCCCGGGACAGGGGCTCCTACGAGCAGTACTTC.

The chain carries TRBV14 and TRBJ1-1; tentative D call: TRBD1 (6 bases). Per germline, CDR1 SGHDN and CDR2 FVKESK. The CDR3 is 16 amino acids. V was pared by 3 bases and J by 1 base, with 15 bases between. CDR3 sequence: CASSQLGRTENTEAFF. The CDR3 region has the DNA TGTGCCAGCAGCCAGCTGGGACGGACAGAGAACACTGAAGCTTTCTTT.

This clone was picked up a small number of times. The gene calls are TRBV10-3 and TRBJ2-7, with 12 bases identical to TRBD2. The CDR3 runs to 17 residues. CDR1 is ENHRY and CDR2 is SYGVKD in the germline V gene. The V segment lost 10 bases and the J segment 0 bases; nucleotides outside the gene matches: 13. The CDR3 here is CATRTSGEGPGSYEQYF. DNA for the CDR3: TGTGCCACCCGGACTAGCGGGGAGGGGCCCGGCTCCTACGAGCAGTACTTC.

V usage is TRBV27 and J usage is TRBJ2-1; TRBD2 aligns across 7 bases. In germline, CDR1 is MNHEY, CDR2 SMNVEV (reference sequence). Losses at the gene ends were 2 bases for V and 15 bases for J; bases not matched to a gene: 7. This CDR3 contains 12 residues. The CDR3 region has the DNA TGTGCCAGCAGTTTAACCGCGGGGGACCTGTTCTTC. Encoded protein: CASSLTAGDLFF.

This clone was counted a single time. This chain uses TRBV6-5 with TRBJ1-5; D gene uncertain. The CDR3 is 14 amino acids. Trimming pared 7 bases from V and 4 bases from J, leaving 14 bases between. Per the germline V gene, CDR1 is MNHEY and CDR2 is SVGAGI. The CDR3 nucleotides are TGTGCCAGCACCCAAGGGAGAATTAATCAGCCCCAGCATTTT. As protein: CASTQGRINQPQHF.

DNA of the CDR3: TGCGCCAGCACCCCTTTACCCGGTGAGCGGGATTTGGACGAGCAGTACTTC. It specifies CASTPLPGERDLDEQYF. The chain recombines TRBV4-1 with TRBJ2-7; TRBD2 agrees at 7 bases. The length of the CDR3 is 17 residues. Germline trimming cut 7 bases from V and 5 bases from J; bases unmatched to any gene: 20. CDR1 is MGHRA and CDR2 is YSYEKL in the germline V gene.

This clone was observed a few times. Sequence at one end of the junction differs from germline and may be a read error. This chain links TRBV2 with TRBJ1-4; 7 positions agree with TRBD1. This CDR3 has 12 residues. CDR1 SNHLY and CDR2 FYNNEI come from the germline V gene. CDR3 in DNA: TGTGCCAGCAGTTTGGGACAGCAGGAAAGGATTTTT. This encodes CASSLGQQERIF.

The gene calls are TRBV6-5 and TRBJ2-5; the D gene is possibly TRBD2 (5 bases). Looked up from germline, CDR1 is MNHEY and CDR2 is SVGAGI. CDR3 size: 16 residues. Trimming pared 0 bases from V and 4 bases from J, leaving 15 bases between. CDR3 residues: CASSYSRASPPETQYF. The CDR3, as DNA: TGTGCCAGCAGTTACTCGAGGGCTAGCCCCCCAGAGACCCAGTACTTC.

The chain is built from TRBV10-1 and TRBJ2-5, with TRBD2 matching 12 bases. This CDR3 has 15 residues. The V gene's germline CDR1 is WNHNN and CDR2 SYGVQD (reference sequence). V shed 2 bases and J 4 bases; nucleotides not matched to a gene: 2. This CDR3 is CASSETSGRLETQYF. CDR3 coding DNA: TGCGCCAGCAGTGAGACTAGCGGGAGGTTAGAGACCCAGTACTTC.

V and J are TRBV13 and TRBJ2-3; D might be TRBD2 (5 bases). The CDR3 has 19 amino acids. Germline CDR1 PRHDT, CDR2 FYEKMQ (reference sequence). With 4 bases removed from V and 4 bases from J, the gap between germline ends came to 27 bases. CDR3 sequence: CASSSCALANKESPDTQYF. DNA of the CDR3: TGTGCCAGCAGCTCGTGTGCCCTAGCAAACAAGGAGAGCCCAGATACGCAGTATTTT.

This clone was picked up a small number of times. V usage is TRBV7-6 and J usage is TRBJ1-3; 8 positions match TRBD1. The trim removed 5 bases at V and 8 bases at J, leaving 8 bases unmatched. CDR1 and CDR2 from the germline V gene are SGHVS and FNYEAQ. There are 14 residues in the CDR3. The CDR3 nucleotides read TGTGCCAGCAGCGTCGACAGGGGTGCGGACACCATATATTTT. It yields the protein CASSVDRGADTIYF.

This clone was counted only a few times. This chain links TRBV5-7 with TRBJ2-3, with D tentatively TRBD2 (5 bases). TRBV5-7 falls under the ORF class, with uncertain function. The V and J ends lost 3 bases and 2 bases respectively, with 7 bases between them. The CDR3 totals 13 residues. The CDR3 protein is CASSWRVTDTQYF. CDR3 coding DNA: TGTGCCAGCAGCTGGCGGGTCACAGATACGCAGTATTTT.